This T cell receptor (beta chain) is drawn from a study of naive and memory T cell subsets. The CDR3 contains 14 residues. V was clipped by 5 bases and J by 7 bases; unmatched bases: 6. Germline values: CDR1 MNHEY, CDR2 SVGAGI. Study outcomes and limitations: Potentially, T cell activation and differentiation skew this RNA-based measurement.

This clonotype was detected many times. The antigen is unknown. A UMI-containing oligonucleotide was joined by 3' ligation to the TCR cDNA template. Whole blood, 2.5 ml, came from adult healthy volunteers. Ligated cDNA underwent four rounds of PCR with nested alpha and beta constant region primers and SP2. Reverse transcription of blood and skin TCR RNA was primed at alpha and beta constant regions. TCRdb reanalysed the 5' RACE reads using MiXCR and keeps one entry per CDR3 protein. Of around 48,000 distinct CDR3 sequences detected, about 4.8% appear once; the ten largest clones hold around 0.84%. This chain joins TRBV6-5 and TRBJ2-1; 9 bases are a match to TRBD1. This clonotype originated in a female donor in good health. This chain's CDR3 is CASSITGTGNEQFF. CDR3 nucleotides: TGTGCCAGCAGTATAACCGGGACAGGGAATGAGCAGTTCTTC.